This T cell receptor beta chain derives from a study of cytomegalovirus exposure and HLA in healthy donors. Study-wide background: Around 87 million unique TCRs, all from HLA-typed donors, were included in an early release of the data. Study conclusions and caveats: A link between a missense DCLRE1C variant and TCR beta V- and J-gene trimming emerged from a later analysis. Specificity for CMV antigens was confirmed in vitro for a few of the CMV-associated chains. Reported findings show TCR beta sequences accurately forecast HLA-A and HLA-B alleles in most subjects.

V lost 4 bases to trimming and J lost 4 bases; unmatched junction nucleotides: 3. This CDR3 is built from 15 residues. Germline CDR1 and CDR2: SGHTA and FQGNSA. A note on this clone: Its specificity is unknown.

The PCR contained 60 Vbeta and 13 Jbeta primers. Measured with immunoSEQ multiplex PCR; TCRdb has only the in-frame clones, and not every one. The specimen's table records over 65,000 clones. This TCR was recovered from a man aged 25 to 40 in good health and CMV-seronegative. The sequenced material came from PBMCs. The chain links TRBV7-2 to TRBJ2-5, with TRBD2 matching over 13 bases. The CDR3 DNA is TGTGCCAGCAGCTCCCGACTAGCGGGGGGAGAGACCCAGTACTTC. Protein product: CASSSRLAGGETQYF.